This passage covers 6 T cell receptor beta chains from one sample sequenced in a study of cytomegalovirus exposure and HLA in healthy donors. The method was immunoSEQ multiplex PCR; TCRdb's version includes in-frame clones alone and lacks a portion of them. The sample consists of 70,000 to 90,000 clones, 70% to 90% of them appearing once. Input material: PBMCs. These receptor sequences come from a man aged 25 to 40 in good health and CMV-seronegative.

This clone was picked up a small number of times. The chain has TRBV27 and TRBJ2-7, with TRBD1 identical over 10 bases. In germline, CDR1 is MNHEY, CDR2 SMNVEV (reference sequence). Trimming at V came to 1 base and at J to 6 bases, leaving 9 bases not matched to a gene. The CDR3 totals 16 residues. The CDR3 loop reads CASSLLGTGARGEQYF. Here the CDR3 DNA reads TGTGCCAGCAGTTTATTGGGGACAGGGGCGAGGGGCGAGCAGTACTTC.

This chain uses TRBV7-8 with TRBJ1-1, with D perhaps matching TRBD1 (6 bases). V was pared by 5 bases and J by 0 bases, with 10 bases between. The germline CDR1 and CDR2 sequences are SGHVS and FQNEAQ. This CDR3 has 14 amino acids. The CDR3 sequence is CASSPRTVNTEAFF. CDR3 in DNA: TGTGCCAGCAGCCCCCGGACAGTGAACACTGAAGCTTTCTTT.

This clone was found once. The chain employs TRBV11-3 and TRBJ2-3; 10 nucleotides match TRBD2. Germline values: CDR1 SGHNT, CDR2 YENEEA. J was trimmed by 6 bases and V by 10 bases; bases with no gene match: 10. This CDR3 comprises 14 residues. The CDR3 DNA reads TGTGCCACCCGGCTAGCGGGAGTCTACGATACGCAGTATTTT. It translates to CATRLAGVYDTQYF.

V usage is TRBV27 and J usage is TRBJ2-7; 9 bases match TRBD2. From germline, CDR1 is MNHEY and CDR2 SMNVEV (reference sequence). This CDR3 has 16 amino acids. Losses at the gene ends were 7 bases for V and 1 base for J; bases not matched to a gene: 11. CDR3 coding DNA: TGTGCCAGCACCCCACAGCTAGCGGGGATATCCTACGAGCAGTACGTC. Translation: CASTPQLAGISYEQYV.

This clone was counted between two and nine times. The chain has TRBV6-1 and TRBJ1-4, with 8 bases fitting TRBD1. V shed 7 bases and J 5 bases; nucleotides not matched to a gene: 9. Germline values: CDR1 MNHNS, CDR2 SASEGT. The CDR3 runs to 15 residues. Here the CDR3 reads CASNTATGENEKLFF. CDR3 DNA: TGTGCCAGCAATACCGCGACAGGGGAGAATGAAAAACTGTTTTTT.

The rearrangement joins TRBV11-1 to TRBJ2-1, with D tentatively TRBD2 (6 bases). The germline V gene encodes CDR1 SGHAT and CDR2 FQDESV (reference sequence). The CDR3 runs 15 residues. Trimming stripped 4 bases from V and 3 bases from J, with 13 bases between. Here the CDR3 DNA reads TGTGCCAGCAGCTCCCGAGCGGGCCTCTACAATGAGCAGTTCTTC. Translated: CASSSRAGLYNEQFF.